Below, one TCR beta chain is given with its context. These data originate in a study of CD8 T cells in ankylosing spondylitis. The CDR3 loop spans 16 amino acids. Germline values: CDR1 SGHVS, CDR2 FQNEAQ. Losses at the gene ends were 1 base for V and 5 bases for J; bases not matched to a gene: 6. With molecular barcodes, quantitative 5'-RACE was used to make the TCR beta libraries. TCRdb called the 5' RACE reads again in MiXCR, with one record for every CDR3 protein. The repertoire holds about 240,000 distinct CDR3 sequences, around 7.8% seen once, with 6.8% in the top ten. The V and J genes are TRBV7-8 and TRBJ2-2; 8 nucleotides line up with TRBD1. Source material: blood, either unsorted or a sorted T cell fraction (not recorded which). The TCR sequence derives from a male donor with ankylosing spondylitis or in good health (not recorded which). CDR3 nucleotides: TGTGCCAGCAGCTTAGAAACAGGGGGATTAACCGGGGAGCTGTTTTTT. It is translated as CASSLETGGLTGELFF.